Included here is one T cell receptor (beta chain) sequence, with context. The data stem from a study of blood T cell repertoires in COVID-19. Whole-study context: Acute-phase and convalescent COVID-19 samples originated in the United States, Italy and Spain.

In the original analysis: From reference gene primer amplification, estimates of nucleated cell counts were derived. Generated by immunoSEQ multiplex PCR, the TCRdb table keeps only in-frame clones and is missing some. V and J calls and clone size are those listed in that table; D and trimming were worked out from the DNA. The sample holds about 58,000 clones, around 89% seen once. The germline gives CDR1 MNHNY, CDR2 SVGAGI (reference sequence). The CDR3 runs to 16 residues. V shed 2 bases and J shed 1 base, with 12 bases lying between them. The receptor was isolated from a man aged 60 to 75 with acute or convalescent COVID-19. The chain employs TRBV6-6 and TRBJ1-5, with D tentatively TRBD1 (5 bases). The specimen sequenced was peripheral blood. CDR3 in DNA: TGTGCCAGCAGTTACAGCCAGGGCGCGAGCAATCAGCCCCAGCATTTT. Translated: CASSYSQGASNQPQHF.